This TCR beta chain was captured in a study of blood T cell repertoires in COVID-19. Study-level information: The United States, Italy and Spain supplied acute and convalescent COVID-19 samples.

Clones were sequenced by immunoSEQ multiplex PCR, and TCRdb holds only the in-frame ones, with some missing. The sample holds approximately 260,000 clones, around 83% seen once. This CDR3 has 14 amino acids. V gave up 4 bases and J gave up 1 base, with 10 bases separating them. CDR1 is ENHRY, CDR2 SYGVKD, per germline. This chain links TRBV10-3 with TRBJ2-5; D is perhaps TRBD2 (7 bases). The receptor was derived from a woman aged 60-70 years with active or convalescent COVID-19. The sequenced material came from peripheral blood. The CDR3 nucleotides are TGTGCCATCAGTGGTGGGGGGGCCCAAGAGACCCAGTACTTC. Encoded protein: CAISGGGAQETQYF.